These 14 T cell receptor beta chains were all obtained from the same sample, sequenced in a study of Ad26.COV2.S vaccination and SARS-CoV-2 variants. Measured with immunoSEQ multiplex PCR; TCRdb has only the in-frame clones, and not every one. Among some 290,000 clones listed, 70% to 90% were seen once. Noted treatment: over 15 received Ad26.COV2.S at low or high dose, single or two shots; about five received placebo; per-sample allocation not given. Sampling occurred on day 63 after the first vaccine or placebo injection. The sample consisted of peripheral blood, taken in a trial of Ad26.COV2.S vaccine versus placebo. Source of these receptors: a person between 18 and 65 years old who received the Ad26.COV2.S COVID-19 vaccine or a placebo.

Details on this clone: A much larger clonotype is one base distant, so this may be a read error. The chain employs TRBV6-1 and TRBJ2-5; 12 nucleotides line up with TRBD2. The V and J ends lost 2 bases and 4 bases, in that order; junction bases with no gene match: 2. CDR3 length: 15 residues. Germline lookup yields CDR1 MNHNS and CDR2 SASEGT. The CDR3 region has the DNA TGTGCCAGCAGTGAACTAGCGGGGGGGCCAGAGACCCAGTACTTC. Translation: CASSELAGGPETQYF.

J is TRBJ1-2 and V is TRBV7-9, with a weak D call TRBD1 (5 bases). V lost 0 bases and J lost 0, with 8 bases in between. The CDR3 runs to 15 residues. Looked up from germline, CDR1 is SEHNR and CDR2 is FQNEAQ (reference sequence). The CDR3: CASSLAGVSNYGYTF. CDR3 DNA: TGTGCCAGCAGCTTAGCAGGGGTTTCTAACTATGGCTACACCTTC.

The chain is built from TRBV19 and TRBJ1-2; 9 positions agree with TRBD1. The CDR3 runs 13 residues. Germline CDR1 is LNHDA and CDR2 is SQIVND (reference sequence). V gave up 2 bases and J gave up 7 bases; unmatched junction bases: 2. CDR3 amino acids: CASSITGGSGYTF. The CDR3 DNA reads TGTGCCAGTAGTATAACAGGGGGCTCTGGCTACACCTTC.

The chain recombines TRBV5-1 with TRBJ2-3, with D possibly being TRBD1 or TRBD2 (5 bases each). Between the trimmed V and J ends, which lost 3 bases and 0 bases, there was a span of 11 bases. The germline V gene has CDR1 SGHRS and CDR2 YFSETQ. The CDR3 extends over 15 amino acids. The CDR3, as DNA: TGCGCCAGCAGCTGGGGCGGCGGGAGCACAGATACGCAGTATTTT. It yields the protein CASSWGGGSTDTQYF.

The rearrangement uses TRBV4-2 and TRBJ1-2; D is uncertain. V was pared by 1 base and J by 2 bases, with 8 bases between. There are 14 residues in the CDR3. Per the germline V gene, CDR1 is LGHNA and CDR2 is YNFKEQ. CDR3 bases: TGTGCCAGCAGCCAAGGCGCCAGCAACTATGGCTACACCTTC. The encoded protein is CASSQGASNYGYTF.

The genes are TRBV25-1 and TRBJ1-2; no reliable D call. This CDR3 is built from 15 residues. V lost 4 bases and J 4 bases, leaving 16 bases between the germline ends. The germline gives CDR1 MGHDK, CDR2 SYGVNS. The CDR3 here is CASSGNTANLYGYTF. The DNA for the CDR3 is TGTGCCAGCAGTGGAAATACAGCGAACCTCTATGGCTACACCTTC.

V is TRBV2 and J is TRBJ1-2, with D perhaps matching TRBD1 (5 bases). The germline V gene encodes CDR1 SNHLY and CDR2 FYNNEI. Trimming took 0 bases from V and 7 from J, leaving 18 bases between them. The CDR3 extends over 16 amino acids. DNA of the CDR3: TGTGCCAGCAGTGAAGCGGCCGGGGGGGTCGGGCTTGGCTACACCTTC. Translated: CASSEAAGGVGLGYTF.

In DNA, the CDR3 is TGCAGCGTTGAAGATGCAGTCAAAAACATTCAGTACTTC. It translates to CSVEDAVKNIQYF. The rearrangement joins TRBV29-1 to TRBJ2-4; unclear D gene. The CDR3 runs to 13 residues. The V gene's germline CDR1 is SQVTM and CDR2 ANQGSEA. The germline V and J ends were trimmed by 0 bases and 3 bases, with 6 bases remaining between them.

This sequence joins TRBV19 and TRBJ2-2; D call uncertain. The CDR3 is 13 amino acids. Trimming took off 6 bases at V and 7 bases at J, with 12 bases between the two ends. Germline-derived CDR1 and CDR2 are LNHDA and SQIVND (reference sequence). The CDR3 loop is CASRVAASGELFF. CDR3 DNA: TGTGCCAGTAGGGTGGCGGCGAGCGGGGAGCTGTTTTTT.

V and J are TRBV7-6 and TRBJ1-3; TRBD1 matches at 8 bases. J was trimmed by 2 bases and V by 3 bases; bases with no gene match: 12. Germline loops: CDR1 SGHVS, CDR2 FNYEAQ. The CDR3 has 18 amino acids. The CDR3 loop reads CASSLLPGGQGTGNTIYF. As DNA, the CDR3 is TGTGCCAGCAGCTTGCTGCCGGGTGGACAGGGAACTGGAAACACCATATATTTT.

The rearrangement uses TRBV5-1 and TRBJ2-7; TRBD1 aligns across 8 bases. The V gene's germline CDR1 is SGHRS and CDR2 YFSETQ. Unmatched junction bases numbered 8, after V lost 3 bases and J lost 3 bases. The CDR3 has 15 amino acids. CDR3 nucleotides: TGCGCCAGCAGCTCTGGGGACAGGACCCTCTACGAGCAGTACTTC. Translating it yields CASSSGDRTLYEQYF.

Concerning this clone: Other DNA sequences of this sample code for an identical CDR3. V and J are TRBV11-3 and TRBJ2-2; no clear D. V lost 1 base and J 1 base, leaving 7 bases between the germline ends. Germline V CDR1 and CDR2: SGHNT, YENEEA. There are 15 residues in the CDR3. This chain's CDR3 is CASSLGTVNTGELFF. DNA for the CDR3: TGTGCCAGCAGCTTAGGGACGGTGAACACCGGGGAGCTGTTTTTT.

The V and J genes are TRBV7-2 and TRBJ1-6; no reliable D call. Per the germline V gene, CDR1 is SGHTA and CDR2 is FQGNSA. The CDR3 has 13 residues. Trimming took 3 bases from V and 9 from J, leaving 9 bases between them. For the CDR3, the DNA is TGTGCCAGCAGCTTTGAAGGGAGTTCACCCCTCCACTTT. This gives the protein CASSFEGSSPLHF.

The genes are TRBV28 and TRBJ2-5, with 8 bases fitting TRBD1. CDR3 length: 14 amino acids. Germline CDR1 is MDHEN and CDR2 is SYDVKM. The junction had 6 bases not matched to a gene; V was cut back by 5 bases and J by 4 bases. For the CDR3, the DNA is TGTGCCAGCAGTAGGACAGGGAATATAGAGACCCAGTACTTC. Translating it yields CASSRTGNIETQYF.